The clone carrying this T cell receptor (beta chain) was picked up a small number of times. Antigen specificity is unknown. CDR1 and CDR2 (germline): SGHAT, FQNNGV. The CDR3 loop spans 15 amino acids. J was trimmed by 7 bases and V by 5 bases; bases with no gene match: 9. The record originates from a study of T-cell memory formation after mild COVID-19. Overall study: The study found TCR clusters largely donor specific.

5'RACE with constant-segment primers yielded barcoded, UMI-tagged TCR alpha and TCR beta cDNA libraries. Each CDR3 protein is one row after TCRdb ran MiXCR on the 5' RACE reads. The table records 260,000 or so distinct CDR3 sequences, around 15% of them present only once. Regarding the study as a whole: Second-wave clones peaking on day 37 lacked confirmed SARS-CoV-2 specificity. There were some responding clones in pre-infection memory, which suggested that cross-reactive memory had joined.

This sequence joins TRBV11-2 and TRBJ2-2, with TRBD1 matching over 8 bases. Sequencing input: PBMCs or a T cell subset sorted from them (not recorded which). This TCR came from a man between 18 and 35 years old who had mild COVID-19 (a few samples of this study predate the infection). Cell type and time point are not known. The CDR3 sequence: CASSQGATRSGELFF. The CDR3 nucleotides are TGTGCCAGCAGCCAGGGGGCTACCCGGAGCGGGGAGCTGTTTTTT.